This T cell receptor (beta chain) stems from a study of beta chain features in type 1 diabetes. General observations from the study: VDJ junctions in type 1 diabetes patients carried more deletions and fewer insertions. TCRB CDR3s were moderately but significantly shorter in Type 1 diabetes patients in all four CD4+ subsets.

As to this clone: What it binds is not known.

Investigators reverse transcribed all isolated RNA, so they sequenced expressed TCRB transcripts. The table came from immunoSEQ multiplex PCR; TCRdb's copy has only in-frame clones and leaves some out. The sample carries a few hundred thousand clones, 9.6% recorded once. Germline V lookup: CDR1 SGHTA, CDR2 FQGNSA. The CDR3 sequence is 16 residues long. V trimming: 7 bases; J trimming: 3 bases; junction bases outside the gene matches: 3. Blood was drawn once from each donor into heparinised tubes. The draws averaged about 0.11 L. The sample comprised central memory CD4+ T cells from blood. This receptor was taken from a man aged 25-40 years with type 1 diabetes. The chain recombines TRBV7-2 with TRBJ2-6; 13 bases are a match to TRBD2. This CDR3 reads CASTGLAGLGANVLTF. The DNA for the CDR3 is TGTGCCAGCACGGGACTAGCGGGACTTGGGGCCAACGTCCTGACTTTC.